Shown below are 5 T cell receptor beta chains from a single sample sequenced in a study of post-analysis software for immune sequencing data. Unique molecular identifiers were present in the TCR beta cDNA libraries. TCRdb re-called the PCR reads with MiXCR, one entry per CDR3 protein. Of hundreds of thousands of distinct CDR3 sequences listed, less than 40% are singletons. Which antigens these TCRs recognize remains unknown. Points from the study as a whole: Controls showed lower frequencies than patients for several TRBV segments, and TRBV5-6, TRBV5-1 and TRBV20-1 were among these.

Sequenced: blood. Receptors originate from a girl aged 5-17 years with multiple sclerosis.

The chain recombines TRBV20-1 with TRBJ1-1; TRBD1 agrees at 7 bases. CDR1 and CDR2 (germline): DFQATT, SNEGSKA (reference sequence). This CDR3 is 15 amino acids long. Losses at the gene ends were 0 bases for V and 0 bases for J; bases not matched to a gene: 4. CDR3 in amino acids: CSARERGQMNTEAFF. In nucleotides, the CDR3 is TGCAGTGCTAGAGAGAGGGGACAGATGAACACTGAAGCTTTCTTT.

The chain uses TRBV7-2 and TRBJ2-3; 16 bases are a match to TRBD2. The length of the CDR3 is 19 residues. V lost 0 bases and J lost 0; bases outside the gene matches: 3. Germline V gene data show CDR1 as SGHTA and CDR2 as FQGNSA. In DNA, the CDR3 is TGTGCCAGCAGCTTAGCGGGACTAGCGGGGGGGCCCAGCACAGATACGCAGTATTTT. Translated: CASSLAGLAGGPSTDTQYF.

The chain recombines TRBV4-3 with TRBJ1-4, with 7 bases matching TRBD1. V shed 0 bases and J 7 bases; nucleotides not matched to a gene: 5. The germline gives CDR1 LGHNA, CDR2 YSLEER. CDR3 length: 15 amino acids. The CDR3 spells CASSQDKGAREKLFF. The CDR3 nucleotides read TGCGCCAGCAGCCAAGATAAGGGGGCGCGTGAAAAACTGTTTTTT.

This chain connects TRBV13 to TRBJ2-1; weak D call: TRBD1 (5 bases). V gave up 0 bases and J gave up 6 bases, with 9 bases separating them. CDR3 length: 14 residues. The V gene's germline CDR1 is PRHDT and CDR2 FYEKMQ (reference sequence). DNA for the CDR3: TGTGCCAGCAGCTTAGGGCAGGGAATCAATGAGCAGTTCTTC. Its translation is CASSLGQGINEQFF. Full variable domain (outside the CDR3, taken from reference TRBV13 and TRBJ2-1): AAGVIQSPRHLIKEKRETATLKCYPIPRHDTVYWYQQGPGQDPQFLISFYEKMQSDKGSIPDRFSAQQFSDYHSELNMSSLELGDSALYFCASSLGQGINEQFFGPGTRLTVL.

Turning to this clonotype: No conserved phenylalanine or tryptophan is present at the end of the CDR3, so a read error is the likely explanation. The chain is built from TRBV4-1 and TRBJ1-1; D possibly corresponds to TRBD1 (5 bases). The V end lost 6 bases, the J end lost 5 bases, and 19 bases lay between the germline ends. Germline V gene data show CDR1 as MGHRA and CDR2 as YSYEKL. This CDR3 has 15 residues. The CDR3 reads CASSPVQDGRTEAFS. CDR3 sequence (DNA): TGCGCCAGCAGTCCAGTACAGGACGGAAGGACTGAAGCTTTCTCT.